This T cell receptor (beta chain) emerged from a study of blood T cell repertoires in COVID-19. The CDR3 extends over 17 amino acids. Per germline, CDR1 KGHSH and CDR2 LQKENI. V lost 2 bases to trimming and J lost 6 bases; unmatched junction nucleotides: 7. Per the authors' pipeline: Amplification with reference gene primers provided the estimates of nucleated cell counts. Generated by immunoSEQ multiplex PCR, the TCRdb table keeps only in-frame clones and is missing some. V, J and clone size are taken as reported in that table, and D and trimming were inferred from the DNA itself. The repertoire holds around 320,000 clones, with more than 90% as singletons.

Sequences were obtained from PBMCs or T cells enriched from blood (not recorded which). This chain joins TRBV18 and TRBJ2-3; 14 bases fit TRBD2. This clonotype was obtained from a woman in her thirties who had been exposed to COVID-19. CDR3: CASSPYSTSGGADTQYF. CDR3 nucleotides: TGTGCCAGCTCACCATATTCGACTAGCGGGGGGGCGGATACGCAGTATTTT.